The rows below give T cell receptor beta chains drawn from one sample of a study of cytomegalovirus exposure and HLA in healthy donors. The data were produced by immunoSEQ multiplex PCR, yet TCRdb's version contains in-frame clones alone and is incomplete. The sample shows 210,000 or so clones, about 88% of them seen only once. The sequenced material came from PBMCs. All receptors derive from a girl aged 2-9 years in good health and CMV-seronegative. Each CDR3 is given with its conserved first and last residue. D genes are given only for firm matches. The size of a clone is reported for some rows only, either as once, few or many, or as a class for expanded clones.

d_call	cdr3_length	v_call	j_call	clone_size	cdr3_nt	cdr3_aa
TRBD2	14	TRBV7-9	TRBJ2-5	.	TGTGCCAGCATCGAGCGGGGGGGCCTTAAGACCCAGTACTTC	CASIERGGLKTQYF
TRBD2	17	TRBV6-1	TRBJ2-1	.	TGTGCCAGCAGTGAAGTGAGGGGGCGGGGGGGCCCATCTGAGCAGTTCTTC	CASSEVRGRGGPSEQFF
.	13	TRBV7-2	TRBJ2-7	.	TGTGCCAGCAGCGCCAGCAGGGCCGGCGAGCAGTACTTC	CASSASRAGEQYF
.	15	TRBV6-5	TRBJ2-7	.	TGTGCCAGCAGTTACGGGACACCTCAAGCCCTCGAGCAGTACTTC	CASSYGTPQALEQYF
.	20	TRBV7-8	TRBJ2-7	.	TGTGCCAGCAGCTTAGCGCTGTTGGTTTCGTCGGAATCCGGCTTGAGGGAGCAGTACTTC	CASSLALLVSSESGLREQYF
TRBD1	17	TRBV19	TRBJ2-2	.	TGTGCCAGTAGTATAGAAATCCGGACAGGGCGATCCGGGGAGCTGTTTTTT	CASSIEIRTGRSGELFF
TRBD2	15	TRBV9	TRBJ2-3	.	TGTGCCAGCAGCGCCGGACTAGCGGGGACAGATACGCAGTATTTT	CASSAGLAGTDTQYF
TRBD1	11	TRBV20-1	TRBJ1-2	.	TGCAGTGCTAGTCAGGGGGGTGGCTACACCTTC	CSASQGGGYTF
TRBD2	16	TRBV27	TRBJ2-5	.	TGTGCCAGCAGTCCGAAAGGACTAGCGGTAGCGGAGACCCAGTACTTC	CASSPKGLAVAETQYF
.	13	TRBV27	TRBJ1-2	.	TGTGCCAGCAGTCCGGACAGCACCTATGGCTACACCTTC	CASSPDSTYGYTF
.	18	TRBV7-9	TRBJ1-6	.	TGTGCCAGCAGCTTAGGACGGGGGGGCGCCCCGGATAATTCACCCCTCCACTTT	CASSLGRGGAPDNSPLHF
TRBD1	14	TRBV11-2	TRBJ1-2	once	TGTGCCAGCAGCGTCCAACAGGGGTCCTATGGCTACACCTTC	CASSVQQGSYGYTF
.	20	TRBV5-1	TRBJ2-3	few	TGCGCCAGCAGCTTTACCCCGCGGGGGACACTCACAGACCGCACAGATACGCAGTATTTT	CASSFTPRGTLTDRTDTQYF
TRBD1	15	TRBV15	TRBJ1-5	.	TGTACCAGGGGGCGAGAACTTCATAGCAATCAGCCCCAGCATTTT	CTRGRELHSNQPQHF
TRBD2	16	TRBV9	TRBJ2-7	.	TGTGCCAGCAGCGTTGGACTAGCGGGAGCCCGGGAGGAGCAGTACTTC	CASSVGLAGAREEQYF
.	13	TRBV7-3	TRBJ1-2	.	TGTGCCAGCAGCTTAGAGGCTAACTATGGCTACACCTTC	CASSLEANYGYTF
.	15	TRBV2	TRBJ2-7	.	TGTGCCAGCAGTGACAGGGATGCGCTAGGCTACGAGCAGTACTTC	CASSDRDALGYEQYF
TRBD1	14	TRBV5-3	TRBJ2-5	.	TGTGCCAGAAGCTGGGGACAGGGGATCGGGACCCAGTACTTC	CARSWGQGIGTQYF
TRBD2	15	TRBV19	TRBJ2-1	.	TGTGCCAGTAGCACCGGGACTAGTGGGGCTGGGGAGCAGTTCTTC	CASSTGTSGAGEQFF
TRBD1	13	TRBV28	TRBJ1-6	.	TGTGCCAGCAAGGGACAGATTAATTCACCCCTCCACTTT	CASKGQINSPLHF
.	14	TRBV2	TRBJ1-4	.	TGTGCCAGCAGTGGCGGGACTAGGAATGAAAAACTGTTTTTT	CASSGGTRNEKLFF
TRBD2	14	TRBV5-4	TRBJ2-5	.	TGTGCCAGCAGCTGGTTCGGGGGGGGAGAGACCCAGTACTTC	CASSWFGGGETQYF
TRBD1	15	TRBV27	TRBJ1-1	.	TGCGCCAGCAGTTCTAACGAACAGGGGATCACTGAAGCTTTCTTT	CASSSNEQGITEAFF
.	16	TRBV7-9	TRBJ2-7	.	TGTTCCAGCAGCTTAGTAATACTCACAGATACCTACGAGCAGTACTTC	CSSSLVILTDTYEQYF
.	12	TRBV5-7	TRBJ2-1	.	TGTGCCAGCAGCTGCGGATACAATGAGCAGTTCTTC	CASSCGYNEQFF
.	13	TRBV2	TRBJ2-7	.	TGTGCCAGCAGTGCGGGAAGGGATTACGAGCAGTACTTC	CASSAGRDYEQYF
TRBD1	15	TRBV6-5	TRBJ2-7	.	TGTGCCAGCAGTTACGACAGGGGTCACTCCTACGAGCAGTACTTC	CASSYDRGHSYEQYF
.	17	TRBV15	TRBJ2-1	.	TGTGCCACCAGCAGAGATGGTAAGGGGGCGGGAAACAATGAGCAGTTCTTC	CATSRDGKGAGNNEQFF
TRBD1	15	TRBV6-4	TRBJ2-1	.	TGTGCCAGCAGTCCTGAGGGGGCGAGTGGCAATGAGCAGTTCTTC	CASSPEGASGNEQFF
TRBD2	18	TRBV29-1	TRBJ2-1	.	TGCAGCGTAGATAAAACTAGCGGGAGTTGGTCATCCTACAATGAGCAGTTCTTC	CSVDKTSGSWSSYNEQFF
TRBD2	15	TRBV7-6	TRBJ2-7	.	TGTGCCAGCAGCCCAAGGGCTAGCGGTAACTACGAGCAGTACTTC	CASSPRASGNYEQYF
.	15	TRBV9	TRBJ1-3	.	TGTGCCAGCAGCGTAGCCGGAGAGTCCGGAAACACCATATATTTT	CASSVAGESGNTIYF
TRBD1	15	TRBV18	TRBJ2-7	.	TGTGCCAGCTCGCAAGGGACAGGAGCCCCCTACGAGCAGTACTTC	CASSQGTGAPYEQYF
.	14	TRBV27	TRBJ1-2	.	TGTGCCAGCAGTTTACGGGCAGGGTACGGGGGCTACACCTTC	CASSLRAGYGGYTF
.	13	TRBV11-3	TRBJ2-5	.	TGTGCCAGCAGCGCCGGAGTCGTAGAGACCCAGTACTTC	CASSAGVVETQYF
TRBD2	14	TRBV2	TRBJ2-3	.	TGTGCCAGCTACGGTACTAGCGGGACAAATACGCAGTATTTT	CASYGTSGTNTQYF
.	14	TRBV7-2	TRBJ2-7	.	TGTGCCAGCAGCTTAACCCAGGGGAATTACGAGCAGTACTTC	CASSLTQGNYEQYF
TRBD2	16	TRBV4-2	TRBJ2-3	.	TGTGCCAGCAGCCAAGATGGACTAGCGGGTTCAGATACGCAGTATTTT	CASSQDGLAGSDTQYF
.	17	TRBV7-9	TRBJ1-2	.	TGTGCCAGCAGCCCAGTCCGGACTAAGAGAGGGCCCCATGGCTACACCTTC	CASSPVRTKRGPHGYTF
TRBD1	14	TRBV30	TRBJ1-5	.	TGTGCCTGGAGTTGGGGGACAGGGTGGCAGCCCCAGCATTTT	CAWSWGTGWQPQHF
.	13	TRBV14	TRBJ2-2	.	TGTGCCAGCAGCCAAGTCCTGTCCGGGGAGCTGTTTTTT	CASSQVLSGELFF
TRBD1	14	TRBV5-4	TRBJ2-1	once	TGTGCCAGCAGACCCCAGGGGGACTACAATGAGCAGTTCTTC	CASRPQGDYNEQFF
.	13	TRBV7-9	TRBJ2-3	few	TGTGCCAGCAGCTTACCCCCCGCAGATACGCAGTATTTT	CASSLPPADTQYF
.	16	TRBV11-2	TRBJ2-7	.	TGTGCCAGCAGCCTCCAGGACAGCCTAGGAGGATACGAGCAGTACTTC	CASSLQDSLGGYEQYF
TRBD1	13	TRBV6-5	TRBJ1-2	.	TGTGCCAGCAGTCAGCAGGGGGCCCGTGGCTACACCTTC	CASSQQGARGYTF
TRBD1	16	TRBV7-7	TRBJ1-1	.	TGTGCCAGCAGTTGGAATGACAGGGGGCCGAACACTGAAGCTTTCTTT	CASSWNDRGPNTEAFF
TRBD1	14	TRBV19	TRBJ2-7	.	TGTGCCAGTAGTAAACAGGGGGGAAATTACGAGCAGTACTTC	CASSKQGGNYEQYF
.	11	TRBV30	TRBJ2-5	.	TGTGCCTGGAGGGGGGCTGAAGAGCAGTACTTC	CAWRGAEEQYF
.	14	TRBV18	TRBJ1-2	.	TGTGCCAGCTCACGGGACGCCTGGGAGGAAGGCTACACCTTC	CASSRDAWEEGYTF
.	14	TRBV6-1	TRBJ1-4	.	TGTGCCACCAACCTAGACAGGCTTAATGAAAAACTGTTTTTT	CATNLDRLNEKLFF
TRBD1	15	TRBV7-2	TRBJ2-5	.	TGTGCCAGCAGCTTAGCGGGACAGGTCCGAGAGACCCAGTACTTC	CASSLAGQVRETQYF
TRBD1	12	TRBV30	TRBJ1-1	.	TGTGCCGGACAGGGATCGGGGACTGAAGCTTTCTTT	CAGQGSGTEAFF
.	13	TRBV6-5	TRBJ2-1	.	TGTGCCAGCAGTTACTCCGGGGTTGATGAGCAGTTCTTC	CASSYSGVDEQFF
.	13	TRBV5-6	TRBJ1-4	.	TGTGCCAGCAGCTACGGGGCTAATGAAAAACTGTTTTTT	CASSYGANEKLFF
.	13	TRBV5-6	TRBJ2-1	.	TGTGCCAGCAGCTTGTCTTTCGGTGGTGAGCAGTTCTTC	CASSLSFGGEQFF
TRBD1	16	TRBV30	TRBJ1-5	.	TGTGCCTGGGGGGGACAGGGGGCCCCTGGAAATCAGCCCCAGCATTTT	CAWGGQGAPGNQPQHF
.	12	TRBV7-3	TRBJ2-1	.	TGTGCCAGCGGGGGGGCCGGGAATGAGCAGTTCTTC	CASGGAGNEQFF
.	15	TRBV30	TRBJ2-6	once	TGTGCCTGGAGAAATCCAGGGGCTGGGGCCAACGTCCTGACTTTC	CAWRNPGAGANVLTF
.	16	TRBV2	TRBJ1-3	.	TGTGCCAGCAGTGAAGAAACAGGGAGGGTTGGAAACACCATATATTTT	CASSEETGRVGNTIYF